This T cell receptor (beta chain) was obtained from a study of blood T cell repertoires in COVID-19. The data were produced by immunoSEQ multiplex PCR, yet TCRdb's version contains in-frame clones alone and is incomplete. The repertoire holds about 340,000 clones, more than 85% seen once, with approximately 18% in the top ten. The germline V gene has CDR1 SNHLY and CDR2 FYNNEI. Trimming shortened V by 6 bases and J by 8 bases, and 16 bases separated the two germline ends. This CDR3 is 14 amino acids long. Adults between about 18 and 95 years of age took part from 24 US areas. For recovered donors of Cohort 3, there were two negative PCRs, clearance, or symptom resolution.

The sequence was collected from a young woman who had recovered from COVID-19. The sequenced material came from PBMCs or T cells enriched from blood (not recorded which). V usage is TRBV2 and J usage is TRBJ1-4; a weak D match, TRBD1 (5 bases). CDR3 amino acids: CASRGLGEMEKLFF. In DNA, the CDR3 is TGTGCCAGCAGGGGACTGGGGGAGATGGAAAAACTGTTTTTT.